The 29 T cell receptor beta chains reported below all come from one sample, sequenced in a study of CD8 T cells in ankylosing spondylitis. General study points: Apparently characteristic of ankylosing spondylitis blood was a TCR beta motif (fewer than 10 highly homologous variants).

TCRdb re-derived calls from the 5' RACE reads in MiXCR, one entry per CDR3 protein. The profile covers 200,000 to 250,000 distinct CDR3 sequences, with more than 5.5% appearing a single time and 12% to 15% taken by the ten largest. Their target antigens are unknown. Sequencing was done on a sample of blood, either unsorted or a sorted T cell fraction (not recorded which). These receptors all come from a male donor with ankylosing spondylitis.

The sample holds a few counts of this clonotype. For the CDR3, the DNA is TGCAGCGTAGCGGGACAGGGACCTAACTTTAGTGCTGAAGCTTTCTTT. This translates into CSVAGQGPNFSAEAFF. The chain combines TRBV29-1 with TRBJ1-1; 9 bases are shared with TRBD1. The CDR3 runs 16 residues. V shed 6 bases, J shed 6 bases, and the junction held 17 bases outside the gene matches. Germline values: CDR1 SQVTM, CDR2 ANQGSEA.

This clonotype was observed many times. This chain uses TRBV9 with TRBJ2-7; D is ambiguous. Trimming cost V 4 bases and J 0 bases, with 11 bases left between them. The CDR3 is 14 residues long. The V gene's germline CDR1 is SGDLS and CDR2 YYNGEE. As DNA, the CDR3 is TGTGCCAGCAGCCCTAGTGACTCCTCCTACGAGCAGTACTTC. Its protein product is CASSPSDSSYEQYF.

Comment on this clonotype: Sequence at one end of the junction differs from germline and may be a read error. The J gene is TRBJ1-1, the V gene TRBV5-5; the match to TRBD1 covers 10 bases. From germline, CDR1 is SGHKS and CDR2 YYEKEE (reference sequence). The CDR3 spans 15 residues. The CDR3 coding sequence is TGTGCCAGCAGCCGATACATAGGGACAGGGGATGGGGGTGACTTT. Protein sequence: CASSRYIGTGDGGDF. The whole variable domain, filled in from reference TRBV5-5 and TRBJ1-1, reads DAGVTQSPTHLIKTRGQQVTLRCSPISGHKSVSWYQQVLGQGPQFIFQYYEKEERGRGNFPDRFSARQFPNYSSELNVNALLLGDSALYLCASSRYIGTGDGGDFGQGTRLTVV.

This clonotype was picked up many times. This chain joins TRBV27 and TRBJ2-1; 8 bases align to TRBD2. The CDR3 runs 14 residues. Trimming took 3 bases from V and 9 from J; bases not matched to a gene: 7. Germline-derived CDR1 and CDR2 are MNHEY and SMNVEV (reference sequence). CDR3 sequence: CASSFGGALGEQFF. In DNA form, the CDR3 reads TGTGCCAGCAGTTTCGGGGGGGCATTGGGTGAGCAGTTCTTC.

Many counts were recorded for this clonotype. V and J are TRBV6-5 and TRBJ2-3; no reliable D call. CDR1 is MNHEY and CDR2 is SVGAGI in the germline V gene. CDR3 size: 15 residues. V lost 2 bases and J lost 3, with 12 bases in between. CDR3 bases: TGTGCCAGCAGTTACCAACAGCTGGCGACAGATACGCAGTATTTT. This codes for CASSYQQLATDTQYF.

The CDR3 sequence: CASSSPIARSKRNEQFF. DNA of the CDR3: TGCGCCAGCAGCAGCCCTATTGCGAGGTCCAAGAGGAATGAGCAGTTCTTC. This rearrangement joins TRBV4-3 to TRBJ2-1; no definite D call. With 5 bases removed from V and 7 bases from J, the gap between germline ends came to 24 bases. CDR1 is LGHNA, CDR2 YSLEER, per germline. The CDR3 sequence is 17 residues long.

This clonotype was picked up many times. For the CDR3, the DNA is TGTGCCAGCAGGAGAAACACTGAAGCTTTCTTT. Translating gives CASRRNTEAFF. V is TRBV13 and J is TRBJ1-1; D gene uncertain. The germline V gene has CDR1 PRHDT and CDR2 FYEKMQ (reference sequence). This CDR3 contains 11 residues. V gave up 6 bases and J gave up 2 bases, with 4 bases separating them.

The sample holds many counts of this clonotype. J is TRBJ2-5 and V is TRBV27; D remains ambiguous. In germline, CDR1 is MNHEY, CDR2 SMNVEV (reference sequence). Trimming removed 2 bases from V and 9 bases from J, with 4 bases in between. The CDR3 loop spans 10 amino acids. CDR3 loop: CASSLRPQYF. The CDR3 region has the DNA TGTGCCAGCAGTTTAAGGCCCCAGTACTTC.

A few counts support this clonotype. This chain uses TRBV18 with TRBJ1-5; no reliable D call. Germline V gene data show CDR1 as KGHSH and CDR2 as LQKENI. V was clipped by 3 bases and J by 0 bases, with 9 bases between them. This CDR3 spans 15 amino acids. CDR3 DNA sequence: TGTGCCAGCTCACCCACGGGCTATAGCAATCAGCCCCAGCATTTT. Amino acids: CASSPTGYSNQPQHF.

This clonotype was seen a handful of times. CDR3 amino acids: CASSLSLSGELFF. The CDR3 region has the DNA TGTGCCAGCAGCTTAAGTCTGTCCGGGGAGCTGTTTTTT. The V call is TRBV5-6, the J call TRBJ2-2; D unclear. The CDR3 runs 13 residues. From germline, CDR1 is SGHDT and CDR2 YYEEEE. The V end lost 2 bases, the J end lost 6 bases, and 8 bases lay between the germline ends.

This clonotype was seen repeatedly, ten times or more. The chain couples TRBV5-1 to TRBJ1-1; D unclear. V lost 3 bases to trimming and J lost 6 bases, with 12 bases between them. This CDR3 region has 13 residues. Germline V gives CDR1 SGHRS, CDR2 YFSETQ. For the CDR3, the DNA is TGCGCCAGCAGCTCACTCGATGTAGCTGAAGCTTTCTTT. Amino acids: CASSSLDVAEAFF.

This clonotype was seen a few times. The rearrangement joins TRBV18 to TRBJ1-1; 10 nucleotides line up with TRBD1. This CDR3 region has 18 residues. Germline-derived CDR1 and CDR2 are KGHSH and LQKENI. Losses at the gene ends were 1 base for V and 1 base for J; bases not matched to a gene: 9. In DNA form, the CDR3 reads TGTGCCAGCTCACCACTCCCTCCGAGGGACAGGGGGAACACTGAAGCTTTCTTT. Amino acid sequence: CASSPLPPRDRGNTEAFF.

This clonotype was observed at least ten times. The V gene is TRBV20-1, the J gene TRBJ2-4; TRBD1 matches 8 bases. CDR1 and CDR2 (germline): DFQATT, SNEGSKA (reference sequence). Unmatched junction bases numbered 8, after V lost 0 bases and J lost 7 bases. The CDR3 spans 15 residues. The CDR3 here is CSARDWAGGFNIQYF. The CDR3 DNA sequence: TGCAGTGCTAGAGATTGGGCAGGGGGCTTTAACATTCAGTACTTC.

This clonotype was observed at least ten times. This chain connects TRBV4-3 to TRBJ2-3; 9 bases align to TRBD1. Losses at the gene ends were 1 base for V and 2 bases for J; bases not matched to a gene: 4. This CDR3 spans 16 amino acids. Germline loops: CDR1 LGHNA, CDR2 YSLEER. CDR3 sequence reads: CASSQGGTGNTDTQYF. DNA of the CDR3: TGCGCCAGCAGCCAAGGGGGGACAGGGAACACAGATACGCAGTATTTT.

This clonotype was seen many times. This chain links TRBV20-1 with TRBJ1-2; tentatively, D is TRBD1 (5 bases). V was clipped by 2 bases and J by 1 base, with 14 bases between them. Per the germline V gene, CDR1 is DFQATT and CDR2 is SNEGSKA (reference sequence). The CDR3 is made up of 15 amino acids. As DNA, the CDR3 is TGCAGTGCTAGAAAGACAGATAGCCTTAACTATGGCTACACCTTC. This codes for CSARKTDSLNYGYTF.

This chain joins TRBV12-3 or TRBV12-4 and TRBJ2-3; TRBD2 aligns across 8 bases. This CDR3 is built from 13 residues. V shed 5 bases, J shed 6 bases, and the junction held 4 bases outside the gene matches. The CDR3 DNA sequence: TGTGCCAGCAGTGGACTAGCCCCCGATACGCAGTATTTT. It encodes CASSGLAPDTQYF.

In this sample, this clonotype turned up many times. The J gene is TRBJ2-1, the V gene TRBV18; D is unresolved. V gave up 0 bases and J gave up 0 bases, with 9 bases separating them. CDR3 length: 16 amino acids. CDR1 and CDR2 (germline): KGHSH, LQKENI. The DNA of the CDR3 is TGTGCCAGCTCACCACCGACGCTAAGCTCCTACAATGAGCAGTTCTTC. It specifies CASSPPTLSSYNEQFF.

There are many counts of this clonotype. This chain uses TRBV27 with TRBJ2-7, with D possibly matching TRBD1 (6 bases). Per the germline V gene, CDR1 is MNHEY and CDR2 is SMNVEV (reference sequence). This CDR3 region has 14 residues. The V gene lost 6 bases and the J gene lost 3 bases, with 15 bases spanning the gap. The CDR3 sequence is CASSHGKGVYEQYF. The CDR3 DNA follows: TGTGCCAGCAGCCATGGCAAGGGGGTCTACGAGCAGTACTTC.

This clonotype showed up just a few times. The chain recombines TRBV12-2 with TRBJ1-5. TRBV12-2 is flagged as a pseudogene. The CDR3 runs 14 residues. The CDR3 DNA is TGTGCAAACACCGAGACCCTTTTCAATCAGCCCCAGCATTTT. Protein product: CANTETLFNQPQHF.

This sequence joins TRBV2 and TRBJ2-7, with 7 bases that match TRBD1. The CDR3 is made up of 13 amino acids. The germline V gene encodes CDR1 SNHLY and CDR2 FYNNEI. V lost 9 bases, J lost 3 bases, and 8 bases stayed unmatched. The CDR3 nucleotides are TGTGCCAGATCCGGGACAGACTTCTACGAGCAGTACTTC. Protein: CARSGTDFYEQYF.

In its sample, this clonotype was seen many times. The V gene is TRBV29-1, the J gene TRBJ1-2; the D gene is possibly TRBD1 (6 bases). This CDR3 is built from 13 residues. CDR1 and CDR2 (germline): SQVTM, ANQGSEA. With 1 base removed from V and 8 bases from J, the gap between germline ends came to 14 bases. The CDR3 DNA reads TGCAGCGTTGAAGTGGGGGGCAGCGAGGGCTACACCTTC. Translated: CSVEVGGSEGYTF.

This clonotype was seen many times. This sequence joins TRBV3-1 and TRBJ2-7; possible D gene TRBD1, 5 bases. Germline CDR1 reads LGHDT; CDR2 reads YNNKEL (reference sequence). The CDR3 sequence is 14 residues long. Trimming shortened V by 1 base and J by 0 bases, and 7 bases separated the two germline ends. The CDR3 spells CASSQGGVSYEQYF. The DNA of the CDR3 is TGTGCCAGCAGCCAAGGGGGCGTCTCCTACGAGCAGTACTTC.

This clonotype has a count of ten or more. The V and J genes are TRBV7-9 and TRBJ2-1, with D maybe TRBD2 (6 bases). V was trimmed by 2 bases and J by 0 bases, leaving 23 bases between them. Germline V CDR1 and CDR2: SEHNR, FQNEAQ (reference sequence). The length of the CDR3 is 20 residues. CDR3 sequence: CASSLSKGGSGSHSYNEQFF. The DNA for the CDR3 is TGTGCCAGCAGCTTAAGTAAAGGTGGTAGCGGCTCACACTCCTACAATGAGCAGTTCTTC.

This clonotype was seen only a few times. The V call is TRBV6-4, the J call TRBJ2-5; the D gene could be TRBD1 or TRBD2 (5 bases each). In germline, CDR1 is MRHNA, CDR2 SNTAGT. The CDR3 has 15 residues. With 2 bases removed from V and 10 bases from J, the gap between germline ends came to 20 bases. The CDR3 spells CASSDRGRIKRDQYF. The CDR3 DNA reads TGTGCCAGCAGTGACAGGGGACGGATAAAGAGAGACCAGTACTTC.

The chain employs TRBV11-2 and TRBJ2-5; tentative D call: TRBD2 (5 bases). Germline assignment: CDR1 SGHAT and CDR2 FQNNGV. CDR3 size: 15 residues. Between the trimmed V and J ends, which lost 3 bases and 1 base, there was a span of 12 bases. The CDR3 DNA sequence: TGTGCCAGCAGCTTTAGACTACATTTCCAAGAGACCCAGTACTTC. This codes for CASSFRLHFQETQYF.

In its sample, this clonotype was seen many times. The genes are TRBV7-8 and TRBJ2-1; D not certain. The V end lost 4 bases, the J end lost 4 bases, and 8 bases lay between the germline ends. Germline loops: CDR1 SGHVS, CDR2 FQNEAQ. This CDR3 region has 13 residues. The CDR3 loop reads CASSSETYNEQFF. Here the CDR3 DNA reads TGTGCCAGCAGCTCAGAGACATACAATGAGCAGTTCTTC.

Only a few counts were recorded for this clonotype. V usage is TRBV15 and J usage is TRBJ2-2; 7 nucleotides match TRBD1. Germline values: CDR1 LNHNV, CDR2 YYDKDF (reference sequence). This CDR3 spans 15 amino acids. Trimming took 2 bases from V and 3 from J; bases not matched to a gene: 3. The CDR3 sequence: CATSRRQGYTGELFF. DNA for the CDR3: TGTGCCACCAGCAGACGACAGGGTTACACCGGGGAGCTGTTTTTT.

This clonotype has more than one count but fewer than ten. J is TRBJ1-2 and V is TRBV20-1, with a possible D match to TRBD1 (5 bases). Trimming took 2 bases from V and 3 from J, leaving 10 bases between them. The germline V gene has CDR1 DFQATT and CDR2 SNEGSKA (reference sequence). The CDR3 consists of 13 residues. CDR3 residues: CSARSRDDYGYTF. CDR3 DNA sequence: TGCAGTGCTAGATCCAGGGACGACTATGGCTACACCTTC.

The rearrangement links TRBV4-3 to TRBJ2-6, with D hard to call. The CDR3 has 17 residues. V shed 2 bases and J shed 0 bases, with 11 bases lying between them. Germline V gives CDR1 LGHNA, CDR2 YSLEER. The CDR3 protein is CASSQTTRLSGANVLTF. The CDR3 bases are TGCGCCAGCAGCCAAACGACCCGACTCTCTGGGGCCAACGTCCTGACTTTC.